This TCR beta chain appears in the sequencing data of a study of CD8+ T cells in alopecia areata. Notes on the study in general: Higher clonality and more expanded CD8+ clones appeared in lesional than normal scalp.

This CDR3 has 13 amino acids. Germline CDR1 reads SGHAT; CDR2 reads FQNNGV. After removal of 0 bases from V and 8 bases from J, the junction contained 2 bases not matched to a gene. Extracted RNA was reverse transcribed, and the resulting cDNA served as sequencing template. The data were produced by immunoSEQ multiplex PCR, yet TCRdb's version contains in-frame clones alone and is incomplete. The repertoire consists of 200,000 to 250,000 clones, with 50% to 60% occurring once and the leading ten covering approximately 0.5%. Details on this clone: Its antigen is unidentified. Distinct nucleotide sequences in the sample also encode this CDR3.

The sample consisted of CD4+ T cells sorted from blood, taken at week 0. The J gene is TRBJ1-2, the V gene TRBV11-2, with TRBD1 matching 8 bases. This TCR was recovered from a human donor with alopecia areata. CDR3 in amino acids: CASSLDRGRGYTF. CDR3 coding DNA: TGTGCCAGCAGCTTAGACAGGGGGCGCGGCTACACCTTC.